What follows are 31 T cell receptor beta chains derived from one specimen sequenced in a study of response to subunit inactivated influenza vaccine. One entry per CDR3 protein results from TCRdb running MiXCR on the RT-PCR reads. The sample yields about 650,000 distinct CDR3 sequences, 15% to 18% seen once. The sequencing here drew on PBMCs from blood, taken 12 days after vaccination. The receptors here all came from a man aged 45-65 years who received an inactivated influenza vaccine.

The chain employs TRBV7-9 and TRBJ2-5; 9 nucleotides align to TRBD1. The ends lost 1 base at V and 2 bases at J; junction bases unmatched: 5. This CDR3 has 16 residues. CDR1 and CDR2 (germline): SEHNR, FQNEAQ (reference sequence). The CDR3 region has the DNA TGTGCCAGCAGCTTAGGCTCCGGGACAGGGCAAGAGACCCAGTACTTC. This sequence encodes CASSLGSGTGQETQYF.

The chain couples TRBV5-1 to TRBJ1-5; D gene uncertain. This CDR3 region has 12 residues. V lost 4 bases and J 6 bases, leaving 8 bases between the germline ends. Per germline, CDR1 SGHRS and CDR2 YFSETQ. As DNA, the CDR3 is TGCGCCAGCAGCCCAGGAGCTCAGCCCCAGCATTTT. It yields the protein CASSPGAQPQHF.

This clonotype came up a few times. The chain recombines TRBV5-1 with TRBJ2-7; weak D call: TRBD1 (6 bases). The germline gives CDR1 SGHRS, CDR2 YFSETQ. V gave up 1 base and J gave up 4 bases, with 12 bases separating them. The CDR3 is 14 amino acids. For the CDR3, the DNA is TGCGCCAGCAGCTTGCCTGGGGGCAGGTACGAGCAGTACTTC. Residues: CASSLPGGRYEQYF.

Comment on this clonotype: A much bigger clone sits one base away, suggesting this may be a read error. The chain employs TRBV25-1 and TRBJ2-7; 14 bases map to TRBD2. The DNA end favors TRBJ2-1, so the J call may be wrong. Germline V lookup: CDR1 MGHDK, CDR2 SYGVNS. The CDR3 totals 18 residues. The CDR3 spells CASSGSGTSGGTTYEQFF. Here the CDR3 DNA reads TGTGCCAGCAGTGGATCCGGGACTAGCGGGGGAACCACCTACGAGCAGTTCTTC.

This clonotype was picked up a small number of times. The CDR3 DNA follows: TGCGCCAGCAGCCAAGACGGTTGGGGTAGCACAGATACGCAGTATTTT. It is translated as CASSQDGWGSTDTQYF. The gene calls are TRBV4-3 and TRBJ2-3, with D uncertain. Germline assignment: CDR1 LGHNA and CDR2 YSLEER. V was trimmed by 0 bases and J by 0 bases, leaving 10 bases between them. The CDR3 spans 16 residues.

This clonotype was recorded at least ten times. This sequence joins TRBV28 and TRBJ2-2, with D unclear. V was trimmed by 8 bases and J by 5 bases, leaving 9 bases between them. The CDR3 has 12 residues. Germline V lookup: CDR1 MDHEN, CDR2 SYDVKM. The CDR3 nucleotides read TGTGCCAGCGGTCGAGTTACCGGGGAGCTGTTTTTT. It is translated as CASGRVTGELFF.

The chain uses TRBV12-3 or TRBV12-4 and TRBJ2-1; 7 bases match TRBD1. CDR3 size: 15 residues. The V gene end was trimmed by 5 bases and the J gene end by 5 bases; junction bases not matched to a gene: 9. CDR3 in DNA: TGTGCCAGCAGTAGATTCGGGACAGCGAACAATGAGCAGTTCTTC. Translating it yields CASSRFGTANNEQFF.

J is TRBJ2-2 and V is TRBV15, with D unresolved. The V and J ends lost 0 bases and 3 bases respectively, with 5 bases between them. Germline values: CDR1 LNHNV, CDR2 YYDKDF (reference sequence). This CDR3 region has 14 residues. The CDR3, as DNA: TGTGCCACCAGCAGAGATGCCGACACCGGGGAGCTGTTTTTT. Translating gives CATSRDADTGELFF.

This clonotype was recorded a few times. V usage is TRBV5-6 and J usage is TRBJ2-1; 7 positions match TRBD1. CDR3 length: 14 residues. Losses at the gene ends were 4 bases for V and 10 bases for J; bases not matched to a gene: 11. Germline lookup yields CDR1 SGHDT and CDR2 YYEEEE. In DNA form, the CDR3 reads TGTGCCAGCAGCGATTTCAACAGGGGCTGGGAGCAGTTCTTC. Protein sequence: CASSDFNRGWEQFF.

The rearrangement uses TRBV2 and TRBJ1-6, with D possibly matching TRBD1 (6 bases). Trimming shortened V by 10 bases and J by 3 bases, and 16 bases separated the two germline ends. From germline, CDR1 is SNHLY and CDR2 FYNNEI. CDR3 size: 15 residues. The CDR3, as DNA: TGTGCCACCACGGGGGGCAGAAACTATAATTCACCCCTCCACTTT. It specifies CATTGGRNYNSPLHF.

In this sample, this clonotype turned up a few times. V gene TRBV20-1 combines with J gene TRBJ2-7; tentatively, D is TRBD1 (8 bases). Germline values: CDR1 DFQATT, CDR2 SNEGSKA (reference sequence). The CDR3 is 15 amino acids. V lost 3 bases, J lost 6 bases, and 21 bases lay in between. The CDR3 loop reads CSARSQAGTGAEQYF. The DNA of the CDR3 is TGCAGTGCTAGGTCACAAGCGGGGACAGGAGCCGAGCAGTACTTC.

CDR3 amino acids: CASSFKRTGGEKLFF. Written as DNA, the CDR3 is TGTGCCAGCAGCTTTAAAAGGACAGGGGGTGAAAAACTGTTTTTT. The gene calls are TRBV7-9 and TRBJ1-4, with 10 bases that match TRBD1. CDR3 length: 15 residues. V was pared by 3 bases and J by 7 bases, with 5 bases of the junction left unmatched. Germline lookup yields CDR1 SEHNR and CDR2 FQNEAQ (reference sequence).

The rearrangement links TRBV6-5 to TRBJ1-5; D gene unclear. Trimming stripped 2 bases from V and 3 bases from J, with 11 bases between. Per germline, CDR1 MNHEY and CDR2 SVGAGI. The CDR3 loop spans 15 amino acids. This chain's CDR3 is CASSYGQNYNQPQHF. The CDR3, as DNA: TGTGCCAGCAGTTACGGGCAGAATTACAATCAGCCCCAGCATTTT.

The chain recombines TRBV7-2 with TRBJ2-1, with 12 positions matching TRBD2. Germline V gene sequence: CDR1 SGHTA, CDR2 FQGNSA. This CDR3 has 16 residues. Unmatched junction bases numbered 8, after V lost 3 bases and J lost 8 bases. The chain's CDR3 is CASSLILAGGSDEQFF. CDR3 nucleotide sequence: TGTGCCAGCAGCTTGATTCTAGCGGGGGGGAGCGATGAGCAGTTCTTC. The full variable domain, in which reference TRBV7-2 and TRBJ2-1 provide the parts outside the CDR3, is GAGVSQSPSNKVTEKGKDVELRCDPISGHTALYWYRQSLGQGLEFLIYFQGNSAPDKSGLPSDRFSAERTGGSVSTLTIQRTQQEDSAVYLCASSLILAGGSDEQFFGPGTRLTVL.

The CDR3 region has the DNA TGCAGCGCCAAGGGGAGCACTGAAGCTTTCTTT. Protein: CSAKGSTEAFF. This chain connects TRBV29-1 to TRBJ1-1, with D possibly matching TRBD1 (5 bases). Trimming left V 7 bases short and J 4 bases short, with 10 bases between. The germline V gene encodes CDR1 SQVTM and CDR2 ANQGSEA. This CDR3 has 11 residues.

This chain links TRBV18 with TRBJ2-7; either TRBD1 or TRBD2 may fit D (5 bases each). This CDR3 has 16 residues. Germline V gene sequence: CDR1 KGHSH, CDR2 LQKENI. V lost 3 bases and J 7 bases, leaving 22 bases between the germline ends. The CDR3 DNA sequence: TGTGCCAGCTCACCCCCGGGGCGACGTCTCGTGGGGGAGCAGTACTTC. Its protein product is CASSPPGRRLVGEQYF.

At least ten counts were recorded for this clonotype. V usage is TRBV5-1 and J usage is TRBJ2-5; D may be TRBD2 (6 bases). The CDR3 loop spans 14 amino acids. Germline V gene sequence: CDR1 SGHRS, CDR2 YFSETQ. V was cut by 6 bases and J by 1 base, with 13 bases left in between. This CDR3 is CASTISGFQETQYF. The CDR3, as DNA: TGCGCCAGCACGATTAGCGGTTTCCAAGAGACCCAGTACTTC.

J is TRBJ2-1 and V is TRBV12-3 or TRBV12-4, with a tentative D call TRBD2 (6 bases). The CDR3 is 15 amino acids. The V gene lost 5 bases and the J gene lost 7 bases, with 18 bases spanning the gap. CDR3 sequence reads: CASSASGGPRNEQFF. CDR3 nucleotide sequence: TGTGCCAGCAGTGCCTCCGGAGGGCCGCGGAATGAGCAGTTCTTC.

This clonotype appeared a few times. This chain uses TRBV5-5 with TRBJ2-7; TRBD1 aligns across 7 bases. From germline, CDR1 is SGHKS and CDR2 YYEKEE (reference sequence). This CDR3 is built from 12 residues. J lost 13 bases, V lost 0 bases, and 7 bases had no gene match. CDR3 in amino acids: CASSLEGAGAYF. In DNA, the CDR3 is TGTGCCAGCAGCTTGGAGGGGGCAGGGGCCTACTTC. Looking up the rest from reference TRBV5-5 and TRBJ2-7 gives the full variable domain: DAGVTQSPTHLIKTRGQQVTLRCSPISGHKSVSWYQQVLGQGPQFIFQYYEKEERGRGNFPDRFSARQFPNYSSELNVNALLLGDSALYLCASSLEGAGAYFGPGTRLTVT.

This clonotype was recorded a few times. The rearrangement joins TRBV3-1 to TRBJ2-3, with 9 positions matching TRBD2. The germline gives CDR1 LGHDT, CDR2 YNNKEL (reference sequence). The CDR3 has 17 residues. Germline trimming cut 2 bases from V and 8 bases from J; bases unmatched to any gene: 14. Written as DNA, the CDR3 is TGTGCCAGCAGCCAACCCTCTGCGGGGGGGAGGCGGGGTACGCAGTATTTT. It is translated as CASSQPSAGGRRGTQYF.

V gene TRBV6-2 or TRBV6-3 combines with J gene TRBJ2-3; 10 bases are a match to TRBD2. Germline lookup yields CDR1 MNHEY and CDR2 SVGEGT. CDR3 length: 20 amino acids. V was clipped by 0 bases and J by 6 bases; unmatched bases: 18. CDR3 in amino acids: CASSYSWPYLAGEPSDTQYF. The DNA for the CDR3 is TGTGCCAGCAGTTACTCGTGGCCTTACCTAGCGGGAGAGCCCAGTGATACGCAGTATTTT.

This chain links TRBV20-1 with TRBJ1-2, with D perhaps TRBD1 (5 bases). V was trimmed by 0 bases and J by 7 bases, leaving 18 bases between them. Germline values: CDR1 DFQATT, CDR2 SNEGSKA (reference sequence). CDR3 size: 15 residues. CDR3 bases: TGCAGTGCTAGAGATCTTGGCTCGCCGGGGGGTGGCTACACCTTC. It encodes CSARDLGSPGGGYTF.

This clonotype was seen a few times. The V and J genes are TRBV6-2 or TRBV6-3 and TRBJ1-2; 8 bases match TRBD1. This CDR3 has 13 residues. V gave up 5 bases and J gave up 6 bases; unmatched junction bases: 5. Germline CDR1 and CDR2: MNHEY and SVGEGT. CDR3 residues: CASSQGQVNGYTF. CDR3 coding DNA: TGTGCCAGCAGTCAGGGACAGGTGAATGGCTACACCTTC.

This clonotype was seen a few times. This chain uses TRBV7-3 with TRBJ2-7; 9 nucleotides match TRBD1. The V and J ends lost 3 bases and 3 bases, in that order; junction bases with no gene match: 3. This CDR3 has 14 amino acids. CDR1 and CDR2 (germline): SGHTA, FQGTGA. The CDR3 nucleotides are TGTGCCAGCAGCTTGGGACAGGGACACTACGAGCAGTACTTC. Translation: CASSLGQGHYEQYF.

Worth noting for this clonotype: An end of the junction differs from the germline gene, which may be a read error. The CDR3 DNA sequence: TGTGCCAGCAGTCCCCTTTTGGGGGATGAGCATTTCTTC. This sequence encodes CASSPLLGDEHFF. J is TRBJ2-1 and V is TRBV6-2 or TRBV6-3; D possibly matches TRBD1 or TRBD2 (5 bases each). In germline, CDR1 is MNHEY, CDR2 SVGEGT. The CDR3 is 13 residues long.

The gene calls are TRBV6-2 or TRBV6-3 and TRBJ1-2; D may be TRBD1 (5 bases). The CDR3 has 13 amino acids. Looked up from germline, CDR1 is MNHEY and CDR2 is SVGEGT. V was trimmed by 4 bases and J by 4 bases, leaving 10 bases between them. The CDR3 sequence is CASSFDGTYGYTF. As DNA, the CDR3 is TGTGCCAGCAGTTTTGACGGGACCTATGGCTACACCTTC.

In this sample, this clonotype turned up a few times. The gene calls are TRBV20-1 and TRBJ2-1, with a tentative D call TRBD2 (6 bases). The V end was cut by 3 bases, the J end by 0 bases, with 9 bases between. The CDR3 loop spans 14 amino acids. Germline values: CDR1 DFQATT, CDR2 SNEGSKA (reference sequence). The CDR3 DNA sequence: TGCAGTGCTAGGAGACTAGTCTCCTACAATGAGCAGTTCTTC. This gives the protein CSARRLVSYNEQFF.

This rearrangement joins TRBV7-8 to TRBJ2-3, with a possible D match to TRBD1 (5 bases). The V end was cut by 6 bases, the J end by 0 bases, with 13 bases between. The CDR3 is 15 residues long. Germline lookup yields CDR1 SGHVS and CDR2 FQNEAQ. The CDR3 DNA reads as TGTGCCAGCAGTCGACAGCGAATTAGCACAGATACGCAGTATTTT. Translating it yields CASSRQRISTDTQYF.

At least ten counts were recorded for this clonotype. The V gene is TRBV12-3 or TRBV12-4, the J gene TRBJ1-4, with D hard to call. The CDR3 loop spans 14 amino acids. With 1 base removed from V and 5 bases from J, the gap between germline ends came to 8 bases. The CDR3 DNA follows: TGTGCCAGCAGTTTAGGCGGATACAATGAAAAACTGTTTTTT. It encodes CASSLGGYNEKLFF.

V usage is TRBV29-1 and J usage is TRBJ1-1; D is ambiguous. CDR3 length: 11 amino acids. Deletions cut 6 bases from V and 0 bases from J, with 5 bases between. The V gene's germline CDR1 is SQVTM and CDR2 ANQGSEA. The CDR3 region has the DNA TGCAGCGTGTCACTGAACACTGAAGCTTTCTTT. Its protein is CSVSLNTEAFF.

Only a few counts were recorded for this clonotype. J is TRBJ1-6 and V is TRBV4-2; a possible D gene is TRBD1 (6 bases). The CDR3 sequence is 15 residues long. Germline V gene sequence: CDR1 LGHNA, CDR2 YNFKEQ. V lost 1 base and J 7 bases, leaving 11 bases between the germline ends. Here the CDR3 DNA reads TGTGCCAGCAGCCAAGCACAGGGTGAGAATTCACCCCTCCACTTT. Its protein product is CASSQAQGENSPLHF.